The entry below describes one T cell receptor beta chain. Its matching antigen is unknown. Ophthalmopathic donors had moderate-to-severe activity, CAS ≥3 and NOSPECS ≥4, with disease that had lasted under 3 months. RNA transcripts were the template, and TCR beta CDR3 regions were amplified from them. HTBI primers primed a first-round RT-PCR, and a second-round multiplex PCR followed. A single record per CDR3 protein comes from TCRdb applying MiXCR to the multiplex PCR reads. The sample records around 660,000 distinct CDR3 sequences, 35% to 50% being singletons. The data originate from a study of Graves' ophthalmopathy and Graves' hyperthyroidism. Study findings and constraints: Separation of ophthalmopathy from stable hyperthyroidism was achieved by a 13-signature model, at about 89% sensitivity and 81.08% specificity. Among expanded thyroid clonotypes above 0.001 frequency, most also occurred in blood.

Sequencing was carried out using peripheral blood. This sequence was found in an adult man with Graves' ophthalmopathy.

CDR3 protein: CASRRDENYGYTF. For the CDR3, the DNA is TGTGCCAGCAGGCGGGACGAAAACTATGGCTACACCTTC. V and J are TRBV5-8 and TRBJ1-2, with D maybe TRBD1 (5 bases). With 5 bases removed from V and 2 bases from J, the gap between germline ends came to 10 bases. The CDR3 is made up of 13 amino acids. Germline values: CDR1 SGHTS, CDR2 YDEGEE.